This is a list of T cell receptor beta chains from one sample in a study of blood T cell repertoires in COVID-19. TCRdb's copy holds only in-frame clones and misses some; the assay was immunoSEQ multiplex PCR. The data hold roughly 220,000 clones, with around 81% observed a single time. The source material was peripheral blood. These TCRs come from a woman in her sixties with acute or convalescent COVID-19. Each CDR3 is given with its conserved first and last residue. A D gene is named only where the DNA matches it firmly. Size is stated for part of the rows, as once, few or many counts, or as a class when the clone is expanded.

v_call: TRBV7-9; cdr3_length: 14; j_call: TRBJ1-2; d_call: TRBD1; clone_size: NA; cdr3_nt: TGTGCCAGCAGTCCTAATCAGGGGGACTATGGCTACACCTTC; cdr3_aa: CASSPNQGDYGYTF
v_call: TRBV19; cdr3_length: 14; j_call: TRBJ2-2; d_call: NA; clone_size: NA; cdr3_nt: TGTGCCAGTAGTATATCCCCGGAGGGCGGGGAGCTGTTTTTT; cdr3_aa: CASSISPEGGELFF
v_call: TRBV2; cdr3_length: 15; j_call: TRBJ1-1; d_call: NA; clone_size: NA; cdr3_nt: TGTGCCAGCAGTGAAGCTCGGACAAAGAACACTGAAGCTTTCTTT; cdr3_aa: CASSEARTKNTEAFF
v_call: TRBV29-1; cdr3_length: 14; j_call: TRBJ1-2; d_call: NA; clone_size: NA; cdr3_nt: TGCAGCGTTGAACTAGCGTCCCTTGATCATGGCTACACCTTC; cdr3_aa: CSVELASLDHGYTF
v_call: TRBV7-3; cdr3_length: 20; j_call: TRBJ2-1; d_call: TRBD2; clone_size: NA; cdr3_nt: TGTGCCAGCAGCTTAAGGCCCCGAGGCGGGGGGGCCGGGGGACGGGCCGAGCAGTTCTTC; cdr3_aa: CASSLRPRGGGAGGRAEQFF
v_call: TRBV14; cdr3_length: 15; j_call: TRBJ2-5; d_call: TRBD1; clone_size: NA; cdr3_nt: TGTGCCAGCAGCACCTTCGGGACAGGGAAAGAGACCCAGTACTTC; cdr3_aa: CASSTFGTGKETQYF
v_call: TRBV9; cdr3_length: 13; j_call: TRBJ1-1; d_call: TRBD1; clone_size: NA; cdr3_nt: TGTGCCAGCAGCGTTACAGGGGGCACTGAAGCTTTCTTT; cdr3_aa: CASSVTGGTEAFF
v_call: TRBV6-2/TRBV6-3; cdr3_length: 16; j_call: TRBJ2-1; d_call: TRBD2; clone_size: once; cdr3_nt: TGTGCCAGCAGTTACTCGACGGGAGGGACCGAGGGTGAGCAGTTCTTC; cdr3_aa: CASSYSTGGTEGEQFF
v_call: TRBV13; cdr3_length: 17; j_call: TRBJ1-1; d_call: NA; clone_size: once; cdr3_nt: TGTGCCAGCAGCTCACAGGGTTTCGTTCGAGGGAACACTGAAGCTTTCTTT; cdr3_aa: CASSSQGFVRGNTEAFF
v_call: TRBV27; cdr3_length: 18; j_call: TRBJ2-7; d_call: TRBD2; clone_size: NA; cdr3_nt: TGTGCCAGCAGTTTATCGGTAAGACTAGCGGGATCGACCTACGAGCAGTACTTC; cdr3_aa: CASSLSVRLAGSTYEQYF
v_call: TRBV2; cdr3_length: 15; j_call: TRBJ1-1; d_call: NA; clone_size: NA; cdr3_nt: TGTGCCAGCAGTGAGTGGGTGGGCCTGAACACTGAAGCTTTCTTT; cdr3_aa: CASSEWVGLNTEAFF
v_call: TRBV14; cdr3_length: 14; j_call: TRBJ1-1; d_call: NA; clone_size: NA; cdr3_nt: TGTGCCAGCAGCCCGAACTGGGAGGGAACTGAAGCTTTCTTT; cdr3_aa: CASSPNWEGTEAFF
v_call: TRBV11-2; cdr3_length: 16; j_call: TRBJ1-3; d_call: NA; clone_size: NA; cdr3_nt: TGTGCCAGCAGCCCCACCAGTGGGGCCGCTGGAAACACCATATATTTT; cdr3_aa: CASSPTSGAAGNTIYF
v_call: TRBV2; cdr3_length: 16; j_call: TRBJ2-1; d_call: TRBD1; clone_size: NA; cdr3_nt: TGTGCCAGCAGGAGAAGGACAGGGGAGTTGGGCAATGAGCAGTTCTTC; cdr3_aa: CASRRRTGELGNEQFF
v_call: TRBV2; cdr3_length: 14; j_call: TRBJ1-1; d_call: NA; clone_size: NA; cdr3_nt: TGTGCCAGCAGCGCAGACATGGTGAACACTGAAGCTTTCTTT; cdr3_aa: CASSADMVNTEAFF
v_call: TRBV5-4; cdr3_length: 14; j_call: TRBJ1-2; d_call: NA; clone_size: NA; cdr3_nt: TGTGCCAGCAGCGAGGACATTGACGGCTATGGCTACACCTTC; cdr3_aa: CASSEDIDGYGYTF